The rows below give T cell receptor beta chains drawn from one sample of a study of regulatory T cells in long-lasting Graves disease. Each CDR3 protein is one row after TCRdb ran MiXCR on the multiplex PCR reads. The data hold 450,000 or so distinct CDR3 sequences, with around a fifth observed a single time. The specimen was peripheral blood mononuclear cells (PBMCs), collected when the disease was refractory, from a patient treated with antithyroid drugs. The receptors shown here come from a female donor with Graves disease. Both conserved end residues are part of each CDR3. Fields, in order: V gene, clone size, J gene, D gene, CDR3 DNA, CDR3 protein. D genes are given only for firm matches. A clone size is listed for some rows: how often the clone was seen (once, few, many), or a class if it is expanded.

v_call: TRBV7-2
clone_size: few
j_call: TRBJ2-7
d_call: NA
cdr3_nt: TGTGCCAGCAGCAACGACTATAATTACGAGCAGTACTTC
cdr3_aa: CASSNDYNYEQYF

v_call: TRBV28
clone_size: many
j_call: TRBJ1-2
d_call: NA
cdr3_nt: TGTGCCAGCAGTTTTGCGGGGGCGAGTGGCTACACCTTC
cdr3_aa: CASSFAGASGYTF

v_call: TRBV2
clone_size: many
j_call: TRBJ1-5
d_call: TRBD1
cdr3_nt: TGTGCCAGCAGTCTACAGGGGAATAGCAATCAGCCCCAGCATTTT
cdr3_aa: CASSLQGNSNQPQHF

v_call: TRBV18
clone_size: NA
j_call: TRBJ1-2
d_call: NA
cdr3_nt: TGTGCCAGCTCACCACGTGACAGGACTAACTATGGCTACACCTTC
cdr3_aa: CASSPRDRTNYGYTF

v_call: TRBV7-9
clone_size: NA
j_call: TRBJ2-3
d_call: NA
cdr3_nt: TGTGCCAGCAGCCCCCCCCCCCCTCGCCCTGGCACAGATACGCAGTATTTT
cdr3_aa: CASSPPPPRPGTDTQYF

v_call: TRBV12-3/TRBV12-4
clone_size: NA
j_call: TRBJ2-5
d_call: NA
cdr3_nt: TGTGCCAGCAATGACCGATTGAGGGAGACCCAGTACTTC
cdr3_aa: CASNDRLRETQYF

v_call: TRBV7-2
clone_size: NA
j_call: TRBJ1-1
d_call: NA
cdr3_nt: TGTGCCAGCAGCTCTCCCCTTACTGAAGCTTTCTTT
cdr3_aa: CASSSPLTEAFF

v_call: TRBV9
clone_size: NA
j_call: TRBJ2-7
d_call: TRBD1
cdr3_nt: TGTGCCAGCTCTAAGGGGCCGAGGGGACAGGAACCCGAGCAGTACTTC
cdr3_aa: CASSKGPRGQEPEQYF

v_call: TRBV20-1
clone_size: many
j_call: TRBJ1-4
d_call: TRBD1
cdr3_nt: TGCAGTGCCCCAGCAGGGGGATACGAAAAACTGTTTTTT
cdr3_aa: CSAPAGGYEKLFF

v_call: TRBV2
clone_size: many
j_call: TRBJ1-1
d_call: NA
cdr3_nt: TGTGCCAGCAGTGGAGTCTCGAACACTGAAGCTTTCTTT
cdr3_aa: CASSGVSNTEAFF

v_call: TRBV20-1
clone_size: many
j_call: TRBJ2-5
d_call: TRBD2
cdr3_nt: TGCAGTGCGTCCGGACTAGCGGGAGCGAGAGAGACCCAGTACTTC
cdr3_aa: CSASGLAGARETQYF

v_call: TRBV27
clone_size: NA
j_call: TRBJ2-2
d_call: TRBD2
cdr3_nt: TGTGCCAGCAGTTTTCGATCAGGGAGGGCGAACACCGGGGAGCTGTTTTTT
cdr3_aa: CASSFRSGRANTGELFF

v_call: TRBV7-2
clone_size: few
j_call: TRBJ1-1
d_call: NA
cdr3_nt: TGTGCCAGCAGCTCCAGTGTTCGGGGACTGAACACTGAAGCTTTCTTT
cdr3_aa: CASSSSVRGLNTEAFF

v_call: TRBV24-1
clone_size: NA
j_call: TRBJ1-2
d_call: NA
cdr3_nt: TGTGCCACCAGTGATTTTCGGGCGGATGGCTACACCTTC
cdr3_aa: CATSDFRADGYTF

v_call: TRBV4-3
clone_size: few
j_call: TRBJ2-2
d_call: TRBD1
cdr3_nt: TGCGCCAGCAGCATCCAGAGGGGGCCAGGCGGGGAGCTGTTTTTT
cdr3_aa: CASSIQRGPGGELFF

v_call: TRBV19
clone_size: NA
j_call: TRBJ1-1
d_call: NA
cdr3_nt: TGTGCCAGTAGTACCTCAAAGAACACTGAAGCTTTCTTT
cdr3_aa: CASSTSKNTEAFF

v_call: TRBV20-1
clone_size: few
j_call: TRBJ2-2
d_call: NA
cdr3_nt: TGCAGTGCTGCATCGAACACCGGGGAGCTGTTTTTT
cdr3_aa: CSAASNTGELFF

v_call: TRBV12-3/TRBV12-4
clone_size: many
j_call: TRBJ2-3
d_call: TRBD2
cdr3_nt: TGTGCCAGCAGTCTTACTTTAGCGGGAGAGATTACAGATACGCAGTATTTT
cdr3_aa: CASSLTLAGEITDTQYF

v_call: TRBV5-1
clone_size: NA
j_call: TRBJ2-3
d_call: TRBD1
cdr3_nt: TGCGCCACCGGGGACAGGGTATCAGATACGCAGTATTTT
cdr3_aa: CATGDRVSDTQYF

v_call: TRBV6-1
clone_size: NA
j_call: TRBJ1-6
d_call: NA
cdr3_nt: TGTGCCAGCACCTCCCCGGGCCAGAGCTCCTATAATTCACCCCTCCACTTT
cdr3_aa: CASTSPGQSSYNSPLHF

v_call: TRBV27
clone_size: many
j_call: TRBJ1-5
d_call: NA
cdr3_nt: TGTGCCAGCAGTTGGGAGGGCGGACAGCCCCAGCATTTT
cdr3_aa: CASSWEGGQPQHF

v_call: TRBV20-1
clone_size: NA
j_call: TRBJ2-1
d_call: TRBD1
cdr3_nt: TGCAGTGCTAGACTACAGGGGGATAAGCAGTTCTTC
cdr3_aa: CSARLQGDKQFF

v_call: TRBV20-1
clone_size: NA
j_call: TRBJ1-5
d_call: TRBD1
cdr3_nt: TGCAGTGCTAGTAGACTCGGGACAGGGGATCAGCCCCAGCATTTT
cdr3_aa: CSASRLGTGDQPQHF

v_call: TRBV7-3
clone_size: many
j_call: TRBJ1-2
d_call: TRBD1
cdr3_nt: TGTGCCAGCAGCCGATTCGGGACAGACTCCATCCACAGCTACACCTTC
cdr3_aa: CASSRFGTDSIHSYTF

v_call: TRBV28
clone_size: NA
j_call: TRBJ1-1
d_call: TRBD1
cdr3_nt: TGTGCCAGCACTTCCGAGGGACAGGGGGTCACTGAAGCTTTCTTT
cdr3_aa: CASTSEGQGVTEAFF

v_call: TRBV20-1
clone_size: NA
j_call: TRBJ2-2
d_call: NA
cdr3_nt: TGCAGTGCTAGAGCCAGTCGCAGGGGCACCGGGGAGCTGTTTTTT
cdr3_aa: CSARASRRGTGELFF

v_call: TRBV20-1
clone_size: NA
j_call: TRBJ1-2
d_call: NA
cdr3_nt: TGCAGTGCGACCTCCCCGGGTGAAGCTAACTATGGCTACACCTTC
cdr3_aa: CSATSPGEANYGYTF

v_call: TRBV6-2/TRBV6-3
clone_size: few
j_call: TRBJ2-5
d_call: TRBD2
cdr3_nt: TGTGCCAGCGTGCCTAGCGGGGGGGCGAAAGAGACCCAGTACTTC
cdr3_aa: CASVPSGGAKETQYF

v_call: TRBV7-2
clone_size: many
j_call: TRBJ2-5
d_call: NA
cdr3_nt: TGTGCCAGCAGCTTAAGACAGCGGCAAGAGACCCAGTACTTC
cdr3_aa: CASSLRQRQETQYF

v_call: TRBV30
clone_size: many
j_call: TRBJ2-5
d_call: TRBD2
cdr3_nt: TGTGCCTGGACTAGCGGGCAGACCCAGTACTTC
cdr3_aa: CAWTSGQTQYF

v_call: TRBV6-2/TRBV6-3
clone_size: NA
j_call: TRBJ2-5
d_call: NA
cdr3_nt: TGTGCCGGGGCCCCCGAGGGTCGGCGAGAGACCCAGTACTTC
cdr3_aa: CAGAPEGRRETQYF

v_call: TRBV28
clone_size: many
j_call: TRBJ1-2
d_call: NA
cdr3_nt: TGTGCCAGCAGTTCAGTCGTAGAGGGGTTGAACTATGGCTACACCTTC
cdr3_aa: CASSSVVEGLNYGYTF

v_call: TRBV12-3/TRBV12-4
clone_size: many
j_call: TRBJ2-7
d_call: NA
cdr3_nt: TGTGCCAGCAGTCCGCGCAGGGACGGCTACTACGAGCAGTACTTC
cdr3_aa: CASSPRRDGYYEQYF

v_call: TRBV19
clone_size: NA
j_call: TRBJ1-1
d_call: NA
cdr3_nt: TGTGCCAGTATGATGAGCGGGACTGAAGCTTTCTTT
cdr3_aa: CASMMSGTEAFF

v_call: TRBV10-3
clone_size: NA
j_call: TRBJ1-5
d_call: NA
cdr3_nt: TGTGCCATCAGTGAGTCAGGCGAGAGGCCCAATCAGCCCCAGCATTTT
cdr3_aa: CAISESGERPNQPQHF

v_call: TRBV11-2
clone_size: few
j_call: TRBJ2-1
d_call: TRBD2
cdr3_nt: TGTGCCAGCAGCTTAGGACTAGCGCTTAATGAGCAGTTCTTC
cdr3_aa: CASSLGLALNEQFF

v_call: TRBV29-1
clone_size: few
j_call: TRBJ1-2
d_call: TRBD1
cdr3_nt: TGCAGCGCACGGACAGGGGATTGGTTGGAAGGCTACACCTTC
cdr3_aa: CSARTGDWLEGYTF